This paragraph reports one T cell receptor beta chain. The sample is drawn from a study of shared T cell receptors in the human thymus. Libraries were prepared by immunoSEQ multiplex PCR; TCRdb keeps only in-frame clonotypes and omits some of them. The sample shows under 700,000 clones, 75% to 85% of them seen only once. The germline CDR1 and CDR2 sequences are SGHDT and YYEEEE. This CDR3 contains 14 residues. V was cut by 4 bases and J by 2 bases, with 10 bases left in between. Separately, the same data were catalogued under a study of human thymus T cells.

This clonotype originated in a boy younger than two with a congenital heart defect. Sequences were obtained from thymocytes. The chain couples TRBV5-6 to TRBJ1-3; D is unclear. The CDR3 DNA sequence: TGTGCCAGCAGCGACGGCAGGCCTGGAAACACCATATATTTT. It is translated as CASSDGRPGNTIYF.